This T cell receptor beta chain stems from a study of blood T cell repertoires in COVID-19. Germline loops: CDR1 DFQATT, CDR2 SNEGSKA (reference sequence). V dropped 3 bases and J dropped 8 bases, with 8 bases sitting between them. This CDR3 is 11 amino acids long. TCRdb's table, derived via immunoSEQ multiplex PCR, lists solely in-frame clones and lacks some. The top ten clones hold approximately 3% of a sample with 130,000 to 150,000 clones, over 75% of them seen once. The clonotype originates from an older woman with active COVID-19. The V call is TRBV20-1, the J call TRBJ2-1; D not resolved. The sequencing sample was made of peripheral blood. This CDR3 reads CSASSFYEQFF. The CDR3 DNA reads TGCAGTGCTAGTTCCTTCTATGAGCAGTTCTTC.